The 4 T cell receptor beta chains below were found in one sample sequenced in a study of shared clonotypes between healthy human individuals. The data were produced by immunoSEQ multiplex PCR, yet TCRdb's version contains in-frame clones alone and is incomplete. The sample holds about 2.3 million clones; 85% to 95% are singletons and the top ten take around 0.35%. The sample was naive CD4+ T cells from PBMCs. This sample's subset: CD45RA+ positively selected. The receptor source for this set is a man aged 18 to 35 in good health. Some clones in this sample may be carry-over from other donors' samples.

A note on this clone: Other DNA sequences in this sample translate to the same CDR3. The chain combines TRBV9 with TRBJ2-1, with no clear D. The length of the CDR3 is 13 residues. Deletions cut 0 bases from V and 8 bases from J, with 9 bases between. The germline gives CDR1 SGDLS, CDR2 YYNGEE. CDR3 bases: TGTGCCAGCAGCGTAGTACAAGGAGATGAGCAGTTCTTC. It codes for CASSVVQGDEQFF.

The chain links TRBV25-1 to TRBJ2-2; 9 nucleotides match TRBD2. With V trimmed by 3 bases and J by 6 bases, 8 bases remained unmatched. Germline V gives CDR1 MGHDK, CDR2 SYGVNS. This CDR3 region has 16 residues. In nucleotides, the CDR3 is TGTGCCAGCAGTGACACGAGACTAGCGGCCTCCGGGGAGCTGTTTTTT. As protein: CASSDTRLAASGELFF.

V and J are TRBV7-2 and TRBJ2-1, with 8 bases lining up with TRBD2. In germline, CDR1 is SGHTA, CDR2 FQGNSA. This CDR3 contains 16 residues. With V trimmed by 6 bases and J by 6 bases, 13 bases remained unmatched. The CDR3 bases are TGTGCCAGCAGTACCTCCGGGACTAGTGTTGCCAATGAGCAGTTCTTC. Residues: CASSTSGTSVANEQFF.

The chain recombines TRBV6-6 with TRBJ1-5, with D possibly matching TRBD1 (5 bases). Trimming took 6 bases from V and 10 from J, leaving 13 bases between them. The germline gives CDR1 MNHNY, CDR2 SVGAGI (reference sequence). This CDR3 has 12 residues. The CDR3 DNA sequence: TGTGCCAGCAGAGCTCCCGGGGGTCCCCAGCATTTT. This translates into CASRAPGGPQHF.